These T cell receptor beta chains were read from a single sample in a study of OX40 agonist ivuxolimab in advanced cancers. Repertoires were generated with immunoSEQ multiplex PCR, while TCRdb's copy carries only in-frame clones and drops some. In the table there are about 18,000 clones, 78% of which are singletons. Source: CD4+ or CD8+ T cells sorted from blood, taken in a trial of the OX40 agonist ivuxolimab. These receptors all stem from an adult with an advanced solid tumor such as melanoma, head and neck, liver or kidney cancer. Both conserved end residues are part of each CDR3. D genes are given only for firm matches. Some rows mark clone size as missing; the rest say once, few, many or name a class of expanded clone.

v_gene	d_gene	abundance	j_gene	CDR3aa	CDR3nt
TRBV5-1	NA	NA	TRBJ1-2	CASSLEDNYGYTF	TGCGCCAGCAGCTTGGAAGATAACTATGGCTACACCTTC
TRBV4-3	TRBD1	NA	TRBJ2-7	CASSDRDRYEQYF	TGCGCCAGCAGCGACAGGGACCGCTACGAGCAGTACTTC
TRBV5-1	NA	once	TRBJ2-3	CASSLVGVEADTQYF	TGCGCCAGCAGCTTGGTCGGGGTGGAGGCAGATACGCAGTATTTT
TRBV18	NA	NA	TRBJ2-7	CASSPPEGTPNYEQYF	TGTGCCAGCTCACCACCGGAGGGGACACCTAATTACGAGCAGTACTTC
TRBV10-3	NA	once	TRBJ1-3	CAISERGFSGNTIYF	TGTGCCATCAGTGAAAGGGGGTTTTCTGGAAACACCATATATTTT
TRBV29-1	TRBD2	once	TRBJ2-1	CSVDASGVYNEQFF	TGCAGCGTTGATGCTAGCGGGGTCTACAATGAGCAGTTCTTC
TRBV19	NA	few	TRBJ2-3	CASSSPASEGTDTQYF	TGTGCCAGTAGTAGCCCAGCCTCTGAGGGCACAGATACGCAGTATTTT
TRBV21-1	NA	NA	TRBJ2-2	CASSKVVLDRWVPNTGELFF	TGTGCCAGCAGCAAAGTAGTTTTGGACAGGTGGGTCCCGAACACCGGGGAGCTGTTTTTT
TRBV9	NA	NA	TRBJ2-5	CASSAGWVAETQYF	TGTGCCAGCAGCGCAGGGTGGGTCGCAGAGACCCAGTACTTC
TRBV27	NA	NA	TRBJ2-5	CASSLSIQETQYF	TGTGCCAGCAGTTTAAGTATCCAAGAGACCCAGTACTTC
TRBV14	TRBD1	NA	TRBJ1-6	CASSPSNGTGDVAVNSPLHF	TGTGCCAGCAGCCCTTCAAATGGGACAGGGGATGTAGCCGTCAATTCACCCCTCCACTTT
TRBV4-3	NA	NA	TRBJ1-4	CASSQDLPATNEKLFF	TGCGCCAGCAGCCAAGACCTCCCAGCAACTAATGAAAAACTGTTTTTT
TRBV11-2	NA	NA	TRBJ2-1	CASSLMYNEQFF	TGTGCCAGCAGCTTGATGTACAATGAGCAGTTCTTC
TRBV11-1	NA	NA	TRBJ2-3	CASSTLAFSTDTQYF	TGTGCCAGCAGCACCCTAGCGTTTAGCACAGATACGCAATATTTT
TRBV19	TRBD1	NA	TRBJ2-1	CASRKGGTGSYNEQFF	TGTGCCAGTAGGAAAGGGGGGACAGGCTCCTACAATGAGCAGTTCTTC
TRBV27	NA	NA	TRBJ1-1	CASSSIGNTEAFF	TGTGCCAGCAGTTCCATAGGGAACACTGAAGCTTTCTTT
TRBV5-4	TRBD1	NA	TRBJ2-3	CASSLLDREADTQYF	TGTGCCAGCAGCTTACTGGACAGGGAGGCAGATACGCAGTATTTT
TRBV4-3	NA	NA	TRBJ2-1	CASSQESLSSYNEQFF	TGCGCCAGCAGCCAAGAATCCCTGAGCTCCTACAATGAGCAGTTCTTC
TRBV4-1	TRBD1	NA	TRBJ2-2	CASSPRDREYAGELFF	TGCGCCAGCAGCCCTCGGGACAGGGAGTACGCCGGGGAGCTGTTTTTT
TRBV19	TRBD2	NA	TRBJ2-7	CASSLRTSGAYEQYF	TGTGCCAGTAGTCTTAGGACTAGCGGGGCCTACGAGCAGTACTTC
TRBV13	NA	NA	TRBJ1-1	CASRIGRLNTEAFF	TGTGCCAGCAGGATTGGACGATTGAACACTGAAGCTTTCTTT
TRBV27	TRBD1	few	TRBJ2-3	CASSPTGDKTDTQYF	TGTGCCAGCAGTCCGACAGGGGACAAGACAGATACGCAGTATTTT
TRBV5-1	NA	medium-sized	TRBJ1-5	CASSLEAGDNQPQHF	TGCGCCAGCAGCTTGGAGGCAGGGGATAATCAGCCCCAGCATTTT
TRBV6-5	NA	NA	TRBJ2-2	CASSYSLPGELFF	TGTGCCAGCAGTTACTCGTTACCCGGGGAGCTGTTTTTT
TRBV4-3	NA	few	TRBJ1-1	CASSDGGNTEAFF	TGCGCCAGCAGCGACGGGGGGAACACTGAAGCTTTCTTT
TRBV19	TRBD2	NA	TRBJ2-1	CASGLIAGANNEQFF	TGTGCCAGTGGGCTCATAGCGGGAGCTAACAATGAGCAGTTCTTC
TRBV19	NA	few	TRBJ1-1	CASSIVATEAFF	TGTGCCAGTAGTATCGTGGCCACTGAAGCTTTCTTT
TRBV4-1	NA	NA	TRBJ2-1	CASSQYRGSYNEQFF	TGCGCCAGCAGCCAATACAGAGGATCCTACAATGAGCAGTTCTTC
TRBV5-6	NA	NA	TRBJ2-1	CASSSGGGLTLYNEQFF	TGTGCCAGCAGCTCAGGGGGAGGCTTAACCCTCTACAATGAGCAGTTCTTC
TRBV11-2	NA	NA	TRBJ2-1	CASRGGANEQFF	TGTGCCAGTCGAGGGGGTGCCAATGAGCAGTTCTTC
TRBV6-6	NA	NA	TRBJ1-2	CASSYHPPTPDYGYTF	TGTGCCAGCAGTTACCACCCCCCCACCCCTGACTATGGCTACACCTTC
TRBV18	NA	NA	TRBJ1-2	CASSPRGGANYGYTF	TGTGCCAGCTCACCACGGGGAGGAGCTAACTATGGCTACACCTTC
TRBV27	NA	NA	TRBJ1-1	CASSPGAGNTEAFF	TGTGCCAGCTCACCAGGGGCGGGGAACACTGAAGCTTTCTTT
TRBV5-5	NA	NA	TRBJ1-2	CASSFELHRVGYGYTF	TGTGCCAGCAGCTTCGAATTGCACAGGGTAGGCTATGGCTACACCTTC
TRBV5-4	NA	NA	TRBJ2-2	CASSQLGGTNTGELFF	TGTGCCAGCAGCCAATTAGGAGGGACAAACACCGGGGAGCTGTTTTTT
TRBV27	NA	once	TRBJ2-1	CASSLFPSNNEQFF	TGTGCCAGCAGTTTATTCCCGTCGAACAATGAGCAGTTCTTC
TRBV5-6	TRBD1	NA	TRBJ2-3	CASSDGQGGTDTQYF	TGTGCCAGCAGCGATGGACAGGGAGGCACAGATACGCAGTATTTT
TRBV6-5	NA	NA	TRBJ1-1	CASSYTGTLNTEAFF	TGTGCCAGCAGTTATACCGGGACACTGAACACTGAAGCTTTCTTT
TRBV5-1	TRBD1	NA	TRBJ1-1	CASSLVPGTEEEAFF	TGCGCCAGCAGCTTGGTCCCCGGGACAGAAGAAGAAGCTTTCTTT
TRBV6-5	NA	once	TRBJ1-2	CASSSFGGIDGYTF	TGTGCCAGCAGTTCGTTCGGGGGAATTGATGGCTACACCTTC
TRBV7-9	TRBD2	NA	TRBJ2-1	CASSRARERGHNEQFF	TGTGCCAGCAGCCGGGCGCGGGAGAGAGGGCACAATGAGCAGTTCTTC
TRBV5-8	NA	NA	TRBJ1-4	CASSLGQGSEKLFF	TGTGCCAGCAGCTTGGGGCAGGGGTCTGAAAAACTGTTTTTT
TRBV10-3	TRBD2	NA	TRBJ2-1	CAISKTGTSDEQFF	TGTGCCATCAGCAAAACCGGGACTAGCGATGAGCAGTTCTTC
TRBV9	NA	NA	TRBJ1-2	CASSAGRGGNYGYTF	TGTGCCAGCAGCGCCGGGAGGGGGGGTAACTATGGCTACACCTTC